Listed here are 21 T cell receptor beta chains from one sample, sequenced in a study of blood T cell repertoires in COVID-19. Method: immunoSEQ multiplex PCR; TCRdb's copy keeps in-frame clones and lacks some. This table holds some 200,000 clones, more than 80% found once. Specimen: PBMCs or T cells enriched from blood (not recorded which). These receptors came from a woman aged 18-35 years in a cohort exposed to, infected with or recovered from COVID-19 (not recorded which).

The genes are TRBV5-4 and TRBJ1-1; 7 bases are shared with TRBD1. The CDR3 spans 14 residues. V trimming: 4 bases; J trimming: 1 base; junction bases outside the gene matches: 4. Germline loops: CDR1 SGHNT, CDR2 YYREEE (reference sequence). CDR3 in amino acids: CASSLPGGNTEAFF. The CDR3 DNA reads as TGTGCCAGCAGCCTTCCAGGGGGGAACACTGAAGCTTTCTTT.

The CDR3 sequence is CASKTTGGDEKLFF. The CDR3 bases are TGTGCCAGCAAGACCACAGGGGGCGATGAAAAACTGTTTTTT. This chain uses TRBV6-5 with TRBJ1-4; 9 bases align to TRBD1. With V trimmed by 7 bases and J by 6 bases, 6 bases remained unmatched. The germline CDR1 and CDR2 sequences are MNHEY and SVGAGI. This CDR3 is built from 14 residues.

V gene TRBV5-4 combines with J gene TRBJ1-2; D possibly corresponds to TRBD1 (5 bases). The CDR3 is 14 amino acids. Germline CDR1 SGHNT, CDR2 YYREEE (reference sequence). Trimming shortened V by 2 bases and J by 4 bases, and 12 bases separated the two germline ends. The CDR3 DNA follows: TGTGCCAGCAGCTTCCGGGACTCCTTCTATGGCTACACCTTC. Residues: CASSFRDSFYGYTF.

The chain has TRBV5-8 and TRBJ1-2; 7 nucleotides line up with TRBD1. V lost 3 bases to trimming and J lost 6 bases; unmatched junction nucleotides: 5. Germline lookup yields CDR1 SGHTS and CDR2 YDEGEE. The CDR3 runs to 13 residues. The CDR3 DNA reads as TGTGCCAGCAGCTGGGACAGTGGGAATGGCTACACCTTC. The encoded protein is CASSWDSGNGYTF.

This CDR3 reads CASSTSLSYNEQFF. For the CDR3, the DNA is TGTGCCAGTAGTACGAGCCTCTCCTACAATGAGCAGTTCTTC. The chain is built from TRBV19 and TRBJ2-1; D is uncertain. CDR3 size: 14 residues. Deletions cut 4 bases from V and 0 bases from J, with 7 bases between. Looked up from germline, CDR1 is LNHDA and CDR2 is SQIVND (reference sequence).

The J gene is TRBJ1-3, the V gene TRBV10-3; D perhaps matches TRBD1 (6 bases). CDR1 is ENHRY and CDR2 is SYGVKD in the germline V gene. Deletions cut 6 bases from V and 0 bases from J, with 12 bases between. CDR3 length: 15 amino acids. The CDR3 region has the DNA TGTGCCATCAGCGGGGGGCAGAACTCTGGAAACACCATATATTTT. Encoded protein: CAISGGQNSGNTIYF.

The J gene is TRBJ1-4, the V gene TRBV16, with 7 bases identical to TRBD1. The trim removed 4 bases at V and 0 bases at J, leaving 5 bases unmatched. Germline assignment: CDR1 KGHSY and CDR2 FQNENV. The CDR3 totals 16 residues. This CDR3 reads CASSPGTAATNEKLFF. In DNA form, the CDR3 reads TGTGCCAGCAGCCCAGGGACAGCAGCAACTAATGAAAAACTGTTTTTT.

The rearrangement joins TRBV19 to TRBJ2-4; 7 bases are shared with TRBD1. The CDR3 sequence is 14 residues long. Trimming removed 7 bases from V and 7 bases from J; junction bases left unmatched: 10. Germline CDR1 LNHDA, CDR2 SQIVND (reference sequence). The CDR3 here is CASMGQSSSNIQYF. The CDR3 DNA reads as TGTGCCAGTATGGGACAGTCCTCTTCGAACATTCAGTACTTC.

This clone was detected once. The rearrangement uses TRBV6-5 and TRBJ1-1; D call uncertain. This CDR3 has 13 residues. V shed 6 bases and J shed 3 bases, with 11 bases lying between them. Germline V gene data show CDR1 as MNHEY and CDR2 as SVGAGI. CDR3: CASSEIRDTEAFF. The CDR3, as DNA: TGTGCCAGCAGCGAGATTCGAGACACTGAAGCTTTCTTT.

V gene TRBV29-1 combines with J gene TRBJ2-7, with TRBD1 identical over 7 bases. The V and J ends lost 2 bases and 2 bases, in that order; junction bases with no gene match: 6. The CDR3 is 14 amino acids. The germline V gene has CDR1 SQVTM and CDR2 ANQGSEA. The CDR3, as DNA: TGCAGCGTTGAATCTCGGGACAGAGCCTACGAGCAGTACTTC. Residues: CSVESRDRAYEQYF.

The rearrangement links TRBV5-1 to TRBJ1-1; TRBD1 is a possible D gene (5 bases). The CDR3 has 14 amino acids. Germline V gives CDR1 SGHRS, CDR2 YFSETQ. Trimming took off 5 bases at V and 1 base at J, with 12 bases between the two ends. This chain's CDR3 is CASRATGRNTEAFF. The CDR3 DNA reads TGCGCCAGCAGGGCAACAGGTCGGAACACTGAAGCTTTCTTT.

The chain recombines TRBV30 with TRBJ1-2; a weak D match, TRBD1 (5 bases). Germline V CDR1 and CDR2: GTSNPN, SVGIG (reference sequence). The CDR3 consists of 15 residues. Trimming stripped 2 bases from V and 2 bases from J, with 15 bases between. CDR3 sequence: CAWSRGGTGNYGYTF. The CDR3 coding sequence is TGTGCCTGGAGTAGGGGAGGAACAGGAAACTATGGCTACACCTTC.

The CDR3 sequence is CASSVATKNTEAFF. The DNA for the CDR3 is TGTGCCAGCAGCGTAGCTACCAAGAACACTGAAGCTTTCTTT. The V gene is TRBV9, the J gene TRBJ1-1; D is uncertain. V was clipped by 0 bases and J by 1 base, with 7 bases between them. This CDR3 region has 14 residues. In germline, CDR1 is SGDLS, CDR2 YYNGEE.

V and J are TRBV21-1 and TRBJ1-2. TRBV21-1 corresponds to a pseudogene. The CDR3 is 15 amino acids. This chain's CDR3 is CASSVRRAGNYGYTF. The CDR3, as DNA: TGTGCCAGCAGCGTAAGGAGGGCTGGTAACTATGGCTACACCTTC.

This clone was seen a single time. The chain has TRBV5-1 and TRBJ1-1; TRBD1 matches at 9 bases. Germline CDR1 SGHRS, CDR2 YFSETQ. J lost 0 bases, V lost 5 bases, and 5 bases had no gene match. CDR3 length equals 15 residues. The CDR3 protein is CASRPTGGVNTEAFF. The DNA for the CDR3 is TGCGCCAGCAGGCCGACAGGGGGGGTGAACACTGAAGCTTTCTTT.

The V and J genes are TRBV3-1 (or the pseudogene TRBV3-2) and TRBJ1-1; D perhaps matches TRBD1 (5 bases). Looked up from germline, CDR1 is LGHDT and CDR2 is YNNKEL (reference sequence). The CDR3 covers 16 residues. The V end was cut by 4 bases, the J end by 8 bases, with 23 bases between. CDR3 protein: CASSPRDWSRMREAFF. CDR3 in DNA: TGTGCCAGCAGCCCACGGGACTGGAGTAGAATGCGGGAAGCTTTCTTT.

This chain uses TRBV5-4 with TRBJ1-2; 11 positions match TRBD1. CDR1 and CDR2 from the germline V gene are SGHNT and YYREEE (reference sequence). V dropped 10 bases and J dropped 6; count of bases not matched to a gene: 2. The CDR3 has 11 amino acids. CDR3 in amino acids: CAGQGADGYTF. As DNA, the CDR3 is TGTGCCGGACAGGGGGCGGATGGCTACACCTTC.

V usage is TRBV11-2 and J usage is TRBJ2-2; 7 positions match TRBD1. The CDR3 totals 17 residues. The germline gives CDR1 SGHAT, CDR2 FQNNGV. The trim removed 4 bases at V and 2 bases at J, leaving 10 bases unmatched. The CDR3 sequence: CASSYPGQHFNTGELFF. The DNA for the CDR3 is TGTGCCAGCAGCTACCCGGGACAGCATTTTAACACCGGGGAGCTGTTTTTT.

This chain links TRBV11-2 with TRBJ2-1; TRBD2 might be the D (6 bases). CDR1 is SGHAT and CDR2 is FQNNGV in the germline V gene. The CDR3 consists of 18 residues. Trimming cost V 2 bases and J 4 bases, with 21 bases left between them. The CDR3 sequence: CASSLRRAGTSVYNEQFF. In DNA, the CDR3 is TGTGCCAGCAGCTTAAGGAGGGCCGGGACCAGCGTATACAATGAGCAGTTCTTC.

The chain links TRBV24-1 to TRBJ1-5, with 8 bases that match TRBD1. The CDR3 has 15 residues. The V gene's germline CDR1 is KGHDR and CDR2 SFDVKD. V was clipped by 7 bases and J by 2 bases; unmatched bases: 6. The CDR3 DNA sequence: TGTGCCACCAGCAGCAAGACAGGGGGCAATCAGCCCCAGCATTTT. It is translated as CATSSKTGGNQPQHF.

V usage is TRBV5-1 and J usage is TRBJ1-2; D is unclear. CDR3 size: 13 residues. Deletions cut 0 bases from V and 5 bases from J, with 8 bases between. Germline CDR1 SGHRS, CDR2 YFSETQ. The chain's CDR3 is CASSLDAQYGYTF. Here the CDR3 DNA reads TGCGCCAGCAGCTTGGACGCACAGTATGGCTACACCTTC.